Sequencing of this T cell receptor beta chain was carried out in a study of a mutant IDH1 vaccine in newly diagnosed glioma. Across the whole study: The vaccination schedule gave patients eight doses in weeks 1, 3, 5, 7, 11, 15, 19 and 23. Vaccines began 4-6 weeks after radiotherapy alone, or with temozolomide cycles.

The V and J ends lost 3 bases and 6 bases, in that order; junction bases with no gene match: 2. Per the germline V gene, CDR1 is LGHNA and CDR2 is YNFKEQ. The CDR3 runs to 13 residues. This clone was observed once. Its antigen is not known. The time point is: week 23, last vaccination. Each dose delivered 300 ug of mutant IDH1 20-mer peptide subcutaneously with imiquimod. Generated by immunoSEQ multiplex PCR, the TCRdb table keeps only in-frame clones and is missing some. The sample has some 80,000 clones, more than 70% seen once; the top ten hold 0.75% to 0.95%. Sequences were derived from PBMCs, sampled from a glioma patient whose treatment included an IDH1 peptide vaccine. The V gene is TRBV4-2, the J gene TRBJ2-1; 7 bases agree with TRBD2. The clonotype originates from a woman in her forties or fifties with glioma. CDR3 nucleotide sequence: TGTGCCAGCAGCCAGGGGACTATCAATGAGCAGTTCTTC. Protein product: CASSQGTINEQFF.